This entry describes one TCR beta chain. Its antigen is undetermined. The sample comes from a study of naive and memory T cell subsets. Findings of the study overall: Clonotypes are single alpha or beta chains, not paired receptors. Gini index rose across naive, CM, EM and EMRA in CD4 and CD8.

Trimming removed 5 bases from V and 4 bases from J; junction bases left unmatched: 9. The CDR3 spans 16 residues. Germline V gene sequence: CDR1 SEHNR, CDR2 FQNEAQ (reference sequence). Two oligonucleotides, mixed equimolar, formed the beta constant-region primer covering TRBC1 and TRBC2. A 12-nucleotide UMI and the SP2 primer were added to the cDNA 3' end by oligonucleotide ligation. TCRdb reprocessed the UMI-ligation and nested PCR reads via MiXCR and lists one record per CDR3 protein. The sample has under 150,000 distinct CDR3 sequences, over 15% seen once; the top ten hold 0.14%. V is TRBV7-9 and J is TRBJ2-1; 9 nucleotides line up with TRBD2. Sequenced material: naive CD4+ T cells from blood. The source is a human donor in good health. The chain's CDR3 is CASSQVAGESYNEQFF. CDR3 nucleotides: TGTGCCAGCAGCCAAGTAGCGGGGGAATCTTACAATGAGCAGTTCTTC.